This T cell receptor beta chain was profiled in a study of blood T cell repertoires in COVID-19. Overall study: The United States, Italy and Spain provided the acute and convalescent COVID-19 samples. The analysed material was cDNA or gDNA that came from T cells, B-cell-depleted T cells, or PBMCs.

Original analysis: Cell counts per sample came from amplifying reference gene primers. Sequencing used immunoSEQ multiplex PCR; TCRdb keeps in-frame clones, though not all of them. D and trimming were read from the DNA, whereas the V and J calls and clone size are those reported in that table. Of 450,000 or so clones listed, 85% to 90% are singletons. Enrollment of patients from Seattle took place during active infection, with longitudinal follow-up. This clone came up a few times. Per germline, CDR1 LNHDA and CDR2 SQIVND (reference sequence). CDR3 length equals 14 residues. V was pared by 3 bases and J by 4 bases, with 5 bases of the junction left unmatched.

The sample comprised peripheral blood. This sequence originates from a man between 18 and 29 years old with COVID-19, enrolled during active disease. The chain couples TRBV19 to TRBJ1-2, with 7 bases fitting TRBD1. The CDR3 is CASSMTGITYGYTF. DNA for the CDR3: TGTGCCAGTAGTATGACAGGGATCACCTATGGCTACACCTTC.